The present T cell receptor (beta chain) was sequenced within a study of Ad26.COV2.S vaccination and SARS-CoV-2 variants. The length of the CDR3 is 14 residues. The germline V gene has CDR1 MNHNS and CDR2 SASEGT. The V gene lost 3 bases and the J gene lost 4 bases, with 10 bases spanning the gap. Sequenced by immunoSEQ multiplex PCR; TCRdb stores in-frame clones only, minus some. The repertoire holds about 400,000 clones, about 88% seen once, with about 1.9% in the top ten. The treatment denotes: some 20 received Ad26.COV2.S at low or high dose, single or two shots; a few received placebo; per-sample allocation not given. Sample collection was performed on day 63 after the first vaccine or placebo injection. An Ad26 vector carrying the Wuhan-strain SARS-CoV-2 spike served as the vaccine.

Sequencing was performed on peripheral blood, taken in a trial of Ad26.COV2.S vaccine versus placebo. The chain has TRBV6-1 and TRBJ1-5; D remains ambiguous. The sequence derives from a person aged 18 to 59 who received the Ad26.COV2.S COVID-19 vaccine or a placebo. As DNA, the CDR3 is TGTGCCAGCAGTGACCTATCGGGGAATCAGCCCCAGCATTTT. Its protein product is CASSDLSGNQPQHF.